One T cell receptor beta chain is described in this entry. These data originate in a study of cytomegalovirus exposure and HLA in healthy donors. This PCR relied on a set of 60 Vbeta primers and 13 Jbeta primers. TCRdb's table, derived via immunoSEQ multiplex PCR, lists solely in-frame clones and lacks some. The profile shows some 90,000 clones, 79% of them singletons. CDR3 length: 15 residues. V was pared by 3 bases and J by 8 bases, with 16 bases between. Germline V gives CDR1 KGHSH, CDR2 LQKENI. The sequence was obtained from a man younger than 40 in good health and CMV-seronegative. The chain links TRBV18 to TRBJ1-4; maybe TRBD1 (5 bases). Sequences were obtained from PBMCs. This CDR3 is CASSPPSRVGEKLFF. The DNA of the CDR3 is TGTGCCAGCTCACCCCCATCCAGGGTGGGGGAAAAACTGTTTTTT.